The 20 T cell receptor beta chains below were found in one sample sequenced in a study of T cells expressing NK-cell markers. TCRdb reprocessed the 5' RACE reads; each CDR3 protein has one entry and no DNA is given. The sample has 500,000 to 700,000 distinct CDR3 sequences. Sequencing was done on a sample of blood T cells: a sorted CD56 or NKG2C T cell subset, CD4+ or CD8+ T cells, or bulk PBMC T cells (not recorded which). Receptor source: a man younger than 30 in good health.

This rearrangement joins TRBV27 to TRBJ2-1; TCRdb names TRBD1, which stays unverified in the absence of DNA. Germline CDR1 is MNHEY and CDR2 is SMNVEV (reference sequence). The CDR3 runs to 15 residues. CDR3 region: CASSLWGGIGDEQFF.

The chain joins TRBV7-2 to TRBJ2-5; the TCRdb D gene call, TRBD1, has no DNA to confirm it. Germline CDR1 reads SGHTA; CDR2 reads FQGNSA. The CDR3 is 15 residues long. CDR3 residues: CASSSRGKGRETQYF. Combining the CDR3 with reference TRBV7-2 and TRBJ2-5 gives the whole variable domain GAGVSQSPSNKVTEKGKDVELRCDPISGHTALYWYRQSLGQGLEFLIYFQGNSAPDKSGLPSDRFSAERTGGSVSTLTIQRTQQEDSAVYLCASSSRGKGRETQYFGPGTRLLVL.

The CDR3 sequence is CASGFLRGRYNEQFF. The V call is TRBV5-1, the J call TRBJ2-1; TCRdb returns TRBD1, unconfirmable since there is no DNA. This CDR3 spans 15 amino acids. Germline V gene sequence: CDR1 SGHRS, CDR2 YFSETQ.

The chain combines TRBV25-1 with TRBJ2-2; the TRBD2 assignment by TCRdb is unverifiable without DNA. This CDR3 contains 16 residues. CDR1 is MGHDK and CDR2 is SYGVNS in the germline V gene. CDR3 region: CATRERALSNTGELFF.

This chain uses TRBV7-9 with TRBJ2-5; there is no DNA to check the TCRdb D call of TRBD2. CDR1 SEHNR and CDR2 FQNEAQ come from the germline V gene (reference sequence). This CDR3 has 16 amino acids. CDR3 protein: CASSLASGLTQETQYF.

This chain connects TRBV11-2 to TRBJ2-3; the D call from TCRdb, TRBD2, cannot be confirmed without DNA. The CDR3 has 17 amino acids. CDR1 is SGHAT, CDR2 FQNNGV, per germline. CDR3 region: CASSLARLAGGADTQYF.

The chain's CDR3 is CASSLNPAGTRTADTQYF. The chain has TRBV7-3 and TRBJ2-3; the TCRdb D gene call, TRBD2, has no DNA to confirm it. CDR3 length: 18 amino acids. Germline CDR1 SGHTA, CDR2 FQGTGA.

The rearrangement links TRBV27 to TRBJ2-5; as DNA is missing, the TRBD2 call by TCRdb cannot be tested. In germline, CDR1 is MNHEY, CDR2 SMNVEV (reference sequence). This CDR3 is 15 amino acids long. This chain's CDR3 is CASSLRAALGETQYF.

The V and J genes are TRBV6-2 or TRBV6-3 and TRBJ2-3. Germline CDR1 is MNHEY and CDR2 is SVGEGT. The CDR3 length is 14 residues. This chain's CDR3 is CASSSLRQRDTQYF.

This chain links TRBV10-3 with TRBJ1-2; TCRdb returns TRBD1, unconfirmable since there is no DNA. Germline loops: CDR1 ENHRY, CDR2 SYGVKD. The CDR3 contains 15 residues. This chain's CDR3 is CAISEGQGTNYGYTF.

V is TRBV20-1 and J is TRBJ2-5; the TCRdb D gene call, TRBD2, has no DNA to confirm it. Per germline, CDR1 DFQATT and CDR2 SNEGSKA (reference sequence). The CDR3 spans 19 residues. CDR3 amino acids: CSARQQGKLAGLTQETQYF.

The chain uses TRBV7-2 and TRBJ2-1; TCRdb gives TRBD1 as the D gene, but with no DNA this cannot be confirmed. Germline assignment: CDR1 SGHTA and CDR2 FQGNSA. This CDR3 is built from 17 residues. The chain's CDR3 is CASRTIRARGSEHEQFF.

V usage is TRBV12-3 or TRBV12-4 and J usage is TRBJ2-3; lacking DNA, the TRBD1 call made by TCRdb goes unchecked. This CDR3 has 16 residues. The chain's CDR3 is CASRPLGQGVADTQYF.

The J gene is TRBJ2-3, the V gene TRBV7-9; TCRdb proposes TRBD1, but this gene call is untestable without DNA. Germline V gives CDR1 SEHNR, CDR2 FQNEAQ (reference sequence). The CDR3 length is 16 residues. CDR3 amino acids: CASSPGRRGRGDTQYF.

CDR3 region: CASSLREGKAQGYTF. The chain recombines TRBV11-2 with TRBJ1-2. Germline V gene sequence: CDR1 SGHAT, CDR2 FQNNGV. The CDR3 totals 15 residues.

The CDR3 region is CATSDRTSGMTDTQYF. V is TRBV24-1 and J is TRBJ2-3; the TCRdb D gene call, TRBD2, has no DNA to confirm it. CDR1 is KGHDR and CDR2 is SFDVKD in the germline V gene. This CDR3 has 16 residues.

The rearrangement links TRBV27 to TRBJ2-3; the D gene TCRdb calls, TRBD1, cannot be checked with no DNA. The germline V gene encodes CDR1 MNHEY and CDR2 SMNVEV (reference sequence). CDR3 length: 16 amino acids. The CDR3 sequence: CASSQLRTGFADTQYF.

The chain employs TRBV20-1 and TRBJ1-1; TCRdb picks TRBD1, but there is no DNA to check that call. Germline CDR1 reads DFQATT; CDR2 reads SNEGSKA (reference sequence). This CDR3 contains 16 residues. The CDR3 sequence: CSARRTAKTWGTEAFF.

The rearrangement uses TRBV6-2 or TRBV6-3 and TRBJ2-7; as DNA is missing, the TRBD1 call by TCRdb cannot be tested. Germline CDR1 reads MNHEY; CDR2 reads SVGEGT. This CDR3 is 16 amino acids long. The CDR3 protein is CASRTTRTGDSYEQYF.

CDR3 amino acids: CATGGNVGTEAFF. The V call is TRBV24-1, the J call TRBJ1-1; with no DNA, the TCRdb D assignment of TRBD1 cannot be verified. The CDR3 loop spans 13 amino acids. Per germline, CDR1 KGHDR and CDR2 SFDVKD.